The 20 T cell receptor beta chains in this list originate from one sample, sequenced in a study of regulatory T cells in long-lasting Graves disease. In building TCR beta libraries, iRepertoire HTBI primers were used together with Arm-PCR of CDR3 regions. MiXCR, applied by TCRdb to the multiplex PCR reads, yields one record per CDR3 protein. In the table there are a few hundred thousand distinct CDR3 sequences, about 15% of which are singletons. Sample time point: newly diagnosed GD, antithyroid drugs for less than 3 months. Making the TCR library involved RNA that had been extracted from PBMCs. These records were also assigned to another study, of T cells in Graves' hyperthyroidism and ophthalmopathy.

The source material was peripheral blood mononuclear cells (PBMCs), sampled at new diagnosis, from a patient treated with antithyroid drugs. Every receptor here comes from a woman in her forties or fifties with Graves disease.

This chain uses TRBV25-1 with TRBJ2-1; D unclear. V gave up 3 bases and J gave up 11 bases, with 23 bases separating them. Germline loops: CDR1 MGHDK, CDR2 SYGVNS. This CDR3 comprises 16 residues. The CDR3 here is CASSDIPGAMEKKQFF. CDR3 DNA: TGTGCCAGCAGTGATATTCCGGGTGCAATGGAAAAAAAGCAGTTCTTC.

V and J are TRBV5-1 and TRBJ2-1; 10 positions match TRBD1. V was clipped by 7 bases and J by 10 bases; unmatched bases: 8. The CDR3 loop spans 13 amino acids. Per the germline V gene, CDR1 is SGHRS and CDR2 is YFSETQ. Here the CDR3 DNA reads TGCGCCAGCGGGGACAGGGGATTTGGCGAGCAGTTCTTC. Amino acid sequence: CASGDRGFGEQFF. Full variable domain (missing parts from reference TRBV5-1 and TRBJ2-1): KAGVTQTPRYLIKTRGQQVTLSCSPISGHRSVSWYQQTPGQGLQFLFEYFSETQRNKGNFPGRFSGRQFSNSRSEMNVSTLELGDSALYLCASGDRGFGEQFFGPGTRLTVL.

The J gene is TRBJ1-2, the V gene TRBV5-1, with D maybe TRBD1 (5 bases). The CDR3 length is 14 residues. The V gene lost 4 bases and the J gene lost 4 bases, with 14 bases spanning the gap. Per the germline V gene, CDR1 is SGHRS and CDR2 is YFSETQ. Written as DNA, the CDR3 is TGCGCCAGCAGCACCGGGACGGAAGTCTATGGCTACACCTTC. Its protein product is CASSTGTEVYGYTF.

There are many counts of this clonotype. J is TRBJ2-3 and V is TRBV28; the D is unclear. The V end lost 3 bases, the J end lost 7 bases, and 11 bases lay between the germline ends. The CDR3 extends over 13 amino acids. Germline V gene sequence: CDR1 MDHEN, CDR2 SYDVKM. This chain's CDR3 is CASSFVAVYTQYF. CDR3 coding DNA: TGTGCCAGCAGTTTTGTCGCTGTATATACGCAGTATTTT.

This clonotype has ten or more counts. The J gene is TRBJ2-7, the V gene TRBV10-3, with TRBD2 matching 11 bases. J lost 1 base, V lost 6 bases, and 2 bases had no gene match. There are 14 residues in the CDR3. Germline loops: CDR1 ENHRY, CDR2 SYGVKD. CDR3 loop: CAIRGTSGSYEQYF. The CDR3 DNA follows: TGTGCCATCAGGGGGACTAGCGGATCCTACGAGCAGTACTTC.

Many counts were recorded for this clonotype. The chain combines TRBV7-9 with TRBJ2-1; D possibly uses TRBD1 or TRBD2 (5 bases each). The CDR3 extends over 14 amino acids. Between the trimmed V and J ends, which lost 5 bases and 7 bases, there was a span of 15 bases. CDR1 and CDR2 from the germline V gene are SEHNR and FQNEAQ (reference sequence). The CDR3 is CASSAASGGNEQFF. The CDR3 DNA follows: TGTGCCAGCAGCGCGGCCAGTGGGGGTAATGAGCAGTTCTTC.

This clonotype was seen repeatedly, ten times or more. This chain connects TRBV3-1 to TRBJ1-1; TRBD1 is a possible D gene (6 bases). The length of the CDR3 is 14 residues. Looked up from germline, CDR1 is LGHDT and CDR2 is YNNKEL (reference sequence). Trimming removed 4 bases from V and 4 bases from J, with 13 bases in between. CDR3: CASSPTGLRTEAFF. The DNA of the CDR3 is TGTGCCAGCAGCCCGACAGGTTTGCGCACTGAAGCTTTCTTT.

The chain is built from TRBV20-1 and TRBJ1-2, with D perhaps matching TRBD1 (5 bases). Germline-derived CDR1 and CDR2 are DFQATT and SNEGSKA (reference sequence). This CDR3 contains 12 residues. V lost 5 bases, J lost 6 bases, and 13 bases lay in between. For the CDR3, the DNA is TGCAGTGCTGGGGGGACGTTGGATGGCTACACCTTC. Protein: CSAGGTLDGYTF.

The V and J genes are TRBV4-1 and TRBJ2-2; tentative D call: TRBD1 (5 bases). There are 12 residues in the CDR3. Trimming took off 7 bases at V and 5 bases at J, with 8 bases between the two ends. The germline V gene has CDR1 MGHRA and CDR2 YSYEKL. The CDR3 nucleotides are TGCGCCAGCATGCCAGGGACCGGGGAGCTGTTTTTT. This encodes CASMPGTGELFF.

This clonotype was recorded many times. The V and J genes are TRBV10-3 and TRBJ2-5; D may be TRBD1 (6 bases). The CDR3 loop spans 15 amino acids. V shed 0 bases and J shed 2 bases, with 10 bases lying between them. Germline lookup yields CDR1 ENHRY and CDR2 SYGVKD. DNA for the CDR3: TGTGCCATCAGTGAGTCGTATCAGGGGCAAGAGACCCAGTACTTC. Amino acid sequence: CAISESYQGQETQYF.

In its sample, this clonotype was seen a few times. The chain couples TRBV28 to TRBJ2-7; D is uncertain. There are 13 residues in the CDR3. Germline V lookup: CDR1 MDHEN, CDR2 SYDVKM. Between the trimmed V and J ends, which lost 4 bases and 3 bases, there was a span of 10 bases. CDR3 sequence: CASSYLAYYEQYF. The CDR3 bases are TGTGCCAGCAGTTATTTAGCCTACTACGAGCAGTACTTC.

This clonotype was picked up many times. The gene calls are TRBV2 and TRBJ1-2; D not certain. Germline CDR1 is SNHLY and CDR2 is FYNNEI. The ends were cut back, 6 bases at V and 8 bases at J, with 7 bases in the middle. The CDR3 consists of 10 residues. As DNA, the CDR3 is TGTGCCAGCAGGGTCTGGGGCTACACCTTC. Translation gives CASRVWGYTF.

The V gene is TRBV6-5, the J gene TRBJ1-3; D is unclear. Trimming pared 0 bases from V and 4 bases from J, leaving 4 bases between. The length of the CDR3 is 13 residues. From germline, CDR1 is MNHEY and CDR2 SVGAGI. The CDR3 nucleotides read TGTGCCAGCAGTTACTCGAACGGAAACACCATATATTTT. It is translated as CASSYSNGNTIYF.

This clonotype was recorded at least ten times. J is TRBJ2-7 and V is TRBV28; D gene uncertain. Trimming cost V 9 bases and J 3 bases, with 18 bases left between them. CDR3 length: 14 residues. Germline values: CDR1 MDHEN, CDR2 SYDVKM. CDR3 region: CASSPLGRYYEQYF. The CDR3 DNA reads as TGTGCCAGTAGCCCTTTGGGTAGGTACTACGAGCAGTACTTC.

The table lists this clonotype with many counts. CDR3 residues: CATVAGGSNTGELFF. The CDR3 bases are TGTGCCACCGTGGCGGGAGGGTCGAACACCGGGGAGCTGTTTTTT. The chain employs TRBV2 and TRBJ2-2, with 9 bases matching TRBD2. The germline CDR1 and CDR2 sequences are SNHLY and FYNNEI. J lost 0 bases, V lost 10 bases, and 6 bases had no gene match. This CDR3 region has 15 residues.

This clonotype was counted at least ten times. The chain carries TRBV6-5 and TRBJ1-1, with D possibly TRBD1 on 6 matching bases. The ends were cut back, 2 bases at V and 1 base at J, with 11 bases in the middle. CDR1 and CDR2 from the germline V gene are MNHEY and SVGAGI. The CDR3 is 15 amino acids. The CDR3 spells CASSYEGGGNTEAFF. CDR3 bases: TGTGCCAGCAGTTACGAGGGGGGTGGGAACACTGAAGCTTTCTTT.

The V gene is TRBV28, the J gene TRBJ2-2; 7 nucleotides match TRBD2. The CDR3 sequence is 14 residues long. The junction had 7 bases not matched to a gene; V was cut back by 8 bases and J by 4 bases. Germline V gene sequence: CDR1 MDHEN, CDR2 SYDVKM. CDR3: CASRGVAGTGELFF. The CDR3 nucleotides read TGTGCCAGCCGGGGGGTAGCGGGCACCGGGGAGCTGTTTTTT.

This clonotype was counted ten times or more. The gene calls are TRBV27 and TRBJ2-2; 7 positions agree with TRBD1. CDR1 is MNHEY, CDR2 SMNVEV, per germline (reference sequence). CDR3 length: 16 residues. The V and J ends lost 5 bases and 4 bases, in that order; junction bases with no gene match: 10. The CDR3 DNA sequence: TGTGCCAGCAGTCCGACAGCATACAGGGGCACCGGGGAGCTGTTTTTT. This codes for CASSPTAYRGTGELFF.

This clonotype was found many times. CDR3 coding DNA: TGTGCCAGCAGGCATACCGGGGAGCTGTTTTTT. It codes for CASRHTGELFF. The rearrangement links TRBV3-1 to TRBJ2-2; D not certain. The CDR3 length is 11 residues. V was cut by 6 bases and J by 5 bases, with 4 bases left in between. Germline-derived CDR1 and CDR2 are LGHDT and YNNKEL (reference sequence). Drawing the rest from reference TRBV3-1 and TRBJ2-2, the complete variable domain is DTAVSQTPKYLVTQMGNDKSIKCEQNLGHDTMYWYKQDSKKFLKIMFSYNNKELIINETVPNRFSPKSPDKAHLNLHINSLELGDSAVYFCASRHTGELFFGEGSRLTVL.

The rearrangement joins TRBV12-5 to TRBJ2-1; 8 bases fit TRBD2. Germline lookup yields CDR1 LGHNT and CDR2 FRNRAP. The ends lost 5 bases at V and 6 bases at J; junction bases unmatched: 12. CDR3 length: 16 amino acids. CDR3 DNA sequence: TGTGCTAGTGGTCCCCCCCAAGCGGGAGAAGGCAATGAGCAGTTCTTC. Protein sequence: CASGPPQAGEGNEQFF.